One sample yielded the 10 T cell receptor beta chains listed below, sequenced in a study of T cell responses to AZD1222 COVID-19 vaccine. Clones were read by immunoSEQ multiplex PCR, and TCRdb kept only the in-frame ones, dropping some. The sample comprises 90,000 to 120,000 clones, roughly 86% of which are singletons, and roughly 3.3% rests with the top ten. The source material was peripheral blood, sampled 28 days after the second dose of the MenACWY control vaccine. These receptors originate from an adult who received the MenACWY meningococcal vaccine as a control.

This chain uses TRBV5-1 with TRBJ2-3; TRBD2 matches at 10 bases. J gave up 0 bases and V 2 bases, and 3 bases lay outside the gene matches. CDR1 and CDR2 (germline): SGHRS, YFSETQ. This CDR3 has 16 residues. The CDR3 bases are TGCGCCAGCAGCTTCAGCGGGGGGGTTAGCACAGATACGCAGTATTTT. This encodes CASSFSGGVSTDTQYF.

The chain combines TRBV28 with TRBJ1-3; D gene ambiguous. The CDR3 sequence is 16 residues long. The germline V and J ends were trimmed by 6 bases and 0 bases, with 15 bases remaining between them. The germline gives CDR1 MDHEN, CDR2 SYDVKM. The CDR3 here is CASSPRSGSSGNTIYF. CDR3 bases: TGTGCCAGCAGCCCCCGCAGCGGGAGCTCTGGAAACACCATATATTTT.

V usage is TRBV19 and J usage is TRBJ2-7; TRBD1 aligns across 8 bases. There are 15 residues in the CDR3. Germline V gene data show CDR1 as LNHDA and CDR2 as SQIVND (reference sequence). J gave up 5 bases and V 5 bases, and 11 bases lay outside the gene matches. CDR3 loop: CASSLGQGEWNEQYF. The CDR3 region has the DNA TGTGCCAGTAGTCTAGGACAGGGAGAATGGAACGAGCAGTACTTC.

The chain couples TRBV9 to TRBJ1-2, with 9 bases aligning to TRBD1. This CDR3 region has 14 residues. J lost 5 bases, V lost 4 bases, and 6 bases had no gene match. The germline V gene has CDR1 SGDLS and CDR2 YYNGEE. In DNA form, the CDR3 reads TGTGCCAGCAGCAGGGGACAGGGCCCTTATGGCTACACCTTC. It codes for CASSRGQGPYGYTF.

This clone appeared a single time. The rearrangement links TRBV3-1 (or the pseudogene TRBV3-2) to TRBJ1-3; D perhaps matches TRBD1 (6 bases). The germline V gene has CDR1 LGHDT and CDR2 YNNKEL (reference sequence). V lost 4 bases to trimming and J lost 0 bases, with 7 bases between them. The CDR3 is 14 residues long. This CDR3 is CASSRDNSGNTIYF. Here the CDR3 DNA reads TGTGCCAGCAGCCGGGACAACTCTGGAAACACCATATATTTT.

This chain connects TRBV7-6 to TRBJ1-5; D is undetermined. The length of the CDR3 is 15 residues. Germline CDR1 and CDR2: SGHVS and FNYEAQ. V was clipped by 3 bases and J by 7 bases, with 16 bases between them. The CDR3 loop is CASSLGELAGQPQHF. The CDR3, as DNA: TGTGCCAGCAGCTTGGGCGAACTCGCAGGCCAGCCCCAGCATTTT.

This chain's CDR3 is CASSQESVGSYNEQFF. The CDR3 nucleotides read TGTGCCAGCAGCCAGGAGTCGGTTGGGTCCTACAATGAGCAGTTCTTC. The chain recombines TRBV4-2 with TRBJ2-1; no reliable D call. CDR1 is LGHNA and CDR2 is YNFKEQ in the germline V gene. Deletions cut 3 bases from V and 1 base from J, with 13 bases between. The CDR3 extends over 16 amino acids.

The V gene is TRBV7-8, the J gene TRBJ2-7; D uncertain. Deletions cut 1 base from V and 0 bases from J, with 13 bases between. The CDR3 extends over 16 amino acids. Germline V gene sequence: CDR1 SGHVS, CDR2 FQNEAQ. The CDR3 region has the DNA TGTGCCAGCAGCTTAGTGGCACCCCTCAGCTCCTACGAGCAGTACTTC. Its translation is CASSLVAPLSSYEQYF.

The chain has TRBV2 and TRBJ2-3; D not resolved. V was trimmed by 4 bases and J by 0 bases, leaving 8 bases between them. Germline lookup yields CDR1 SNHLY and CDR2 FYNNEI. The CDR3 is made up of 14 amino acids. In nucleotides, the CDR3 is TGTGCCAGCAGTGTGCAGACTAGCACAGATACGCAGTATTTT. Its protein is CASSVQTSTDTQYF.

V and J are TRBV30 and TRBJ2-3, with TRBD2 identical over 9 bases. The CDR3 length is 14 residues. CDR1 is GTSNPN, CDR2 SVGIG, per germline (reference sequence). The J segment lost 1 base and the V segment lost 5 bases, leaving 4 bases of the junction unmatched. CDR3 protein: CAWGAGGRTDTQYF. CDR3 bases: TGTGCCTGGGGAGCGGGGGGCCGCACAGATACGCAGTATTTT. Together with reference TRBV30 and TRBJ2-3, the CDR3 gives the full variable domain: SQTIHQWPATLVQPVGSPLSLECTVEGTSNPNLYWYRQAAGRGLQLLFYSVGIGQISSEVPQNLSASRPQDRQFILSSKKLLLSDSGFYLCAWGAGGRTDTQYFGPGTRLTVL.